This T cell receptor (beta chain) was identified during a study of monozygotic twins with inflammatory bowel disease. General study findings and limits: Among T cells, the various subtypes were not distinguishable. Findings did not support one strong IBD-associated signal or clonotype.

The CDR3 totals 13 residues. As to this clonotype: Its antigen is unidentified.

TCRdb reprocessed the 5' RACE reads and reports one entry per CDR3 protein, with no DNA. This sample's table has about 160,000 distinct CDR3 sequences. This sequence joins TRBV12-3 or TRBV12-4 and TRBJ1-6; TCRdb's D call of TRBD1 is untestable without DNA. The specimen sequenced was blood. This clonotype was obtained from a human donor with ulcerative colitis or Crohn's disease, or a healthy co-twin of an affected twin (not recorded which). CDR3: CASSYQGNSPLHF.